The present TCR beta chain was sequenced within a study of response to subunit inactivated influenza vaccine. Overall study results and limits: It was suggested by the authors that few new T cells are recruited by each seasonal influenza vaccination.

CDR1 ENHRY and CDR2 SYGVKD come from the germline V gene. The CDR3 is made up of 13 amino acids. V dropped 6 bases and J dropped 6; count of bases not matched to a gene: 7. TCRdb independently ran MiXCR on the RT-PCR reads; one entry per CDR3 protein. The data show about 570,000 distinct CDR3 sequences, about 10% seen once. This clonotype was counted many times. Its antigen is not identified. Sequencing was performed on PBMCs from blood, taken on the day of vaccination. The origin of this receptor is a man aged 50 to 59 who received an inactivated influenza vaccine. The V gene is TRBV10-3, the J gene TRBJ2-7, with 8 bases identical to TRBD1. The DNA for the CDR3 is TGTGCCATCAGACCCGGGACAGGAGGCGAGCAGTACTTC. Amino acid sequence: CAIRPGTGGEQYF.